Below are 15 T cell receptor beta chains sequenced from a single sample in a study of siplizumab effects on memory and regulatory T cells. TCRdb's copy holds only in-frame clones and misses some; the assay was immunoSEQ multiplex PCR. The table includes about 87,000 clones, roughly 89% detected once. The sample consisted of Tregs sorted from blood. The receptors derive from a human donor in good health.

The chain couples TRBV7-2 to TRBJ2-7; 8 nucleotides align to TRBD2. CDR3 length equals 14 residues. Germline loops: CDR1 SGHTA, CDR2 FQGNSA. V lost 1 base, J lost 2 bases, and 1 base stayed unmatched. The CDR3 sequence is CASSLEAGAYEQYF. The CDR3 nucleotides are TGTGCCAGCAGCTTAGAAGCGGGGGCCTACGAGCAGTACTTC.

This chain connects TRBV28 to TRBJ1-2, with TRBD1 as a possible D gene (6 bases). CDR3 length: 16 residues. Deletions cut 5 bases from V and 4 bases from J, with 20 bases between. The V gene's germline CDR1 is MDHEN and CDR2 SYDVKM. The DNA of the CDR3 is TGTGCCAGCAGTACCCCCGGGGGGCTCCGCCTCTATGGCTACACCTTC. It translates to CASSTPGGLRLYGYTF.

In its sample, this clone was seen once. The CDR3 DNA is TGTGCCATCAGACCTGGACTAGCGGGGGCACTCACAGATACGCAGTATTTT. Translating it yields CAIRPGLAGALTDTQYF. The chain uses TRBV10-3 and TRBJ2-3; TRBD2 agrees at 13 bases. The length of the CDR3 is 17 residues. The germline V gene encodes CDR1 ENHRY and CDR2 SYGVKD. J lost 2 bases, V lost 6 bases, and 8 bases had no gene match.

The gene calls are TRBV11-2 and TRBJ2-7; 12 nucleotides match TRBD2. V shed 4 bases and J 6 bases; nucleotides not matched to a gene: 7. This CDR3 comprises 15 residues. Looked up from germline, CDR1 is SGHAT and CDR2 is FQNNGV. The CDR3 here is CASSSLAGGRGEQYF. The CDR3 DNA reads TGTGCCAGCAGCTCCCTAGCGGGGGGGCGGGGCGAGCAGTACTTC. The variable domain in full, with the rest retrieved from reference TRBV11-2 and TRBJ2-7, is EAGVAQSPRYKIIEKRQSVAFWCNPISGHATLYWYQQILGQGPKLLIQFQNNGVVDDSQLPKDRFSAERLKGVDSTLKIQPAKLEDSAVYLCASSSLAGGRGEQYFGPGTRLTVT.

V and J are TRBV4-1 and TRBJ1-1; D perhaps matches TRBD1 (5 bases). The CDR3 is made up of 15 amino acids. Between the trimmed V and J ends, which lost 1 base and 0 bases, there was a span of 9 bases. Germline CDR1 and CDR2: MGHRA and YSYEKL. The CDR3 reads CASSQGQFMNTEAFF. CDR3 nucleotides: TGCGCCAGCAGCCAAGGACAGTTCATGAACACTGAAGCTTTCTTT.

V and J are TRBV7-2 and TRBJ2-2; D possibly corresponds to TRBD1 (6 bases). CDR3 length equals 16 residues. The ends were cut back, 1 base at V and 4 bases at J, with 13 bases in the middle. Germline loops: CDR1 SGHTA, CDR2 FQGNSA. The CDR3 protein is CASSLVPGVGTGELFF. The CDR3 DNA is TGTGCCAGCAGCTTAGTGCCAGGGGTGGGCACCGGGGAGCTGTTTTTT.

The rearrangement joins TRBV5-8 to TRBJ1-2; no definite D call. Trimming removed 1 base at V and 8 bases at J, with 18 bases between. CDR1 is SGHTS and CDR2 is YDEGEE in the germline V gene. CDR3 length equals 15 residues. The CDR3 is CASSLRAGEGWGYTF. The CDR3 bases are TGTGCCAGCAGCTTGAGGGCAGGCGAAGGGTGGGGCTACACCTTC. Supplemented by reference TRBV5-8 and TRBJ1-2, the full variable domain reads EAGVTQSPTHLIKTRGQQATLRCSPISGHTSVYWYQQALGLGLQFLLWYDEGEERNRGNFPPRFSGRQFPNYSSELNVNALELEDSALYLCASSLRAGEGWGYTFGSGTRLTVV.

The rearrangement joins TRBV10-3 to TRBJ1-1; 7 positions agree with TRBD1. Germline CDR1 and CDR2: ENHRY and SYGVKD. The CDR3 is 15 residues long. The V and J ends lost 5 bases and 1 base, in that order; junction bases with no gene match: 7. CDR3 sequence: CAISRQGEGNTEAFF. The CDR3 nucleotides read TGTGCCATCAGTCGACAGGGAGAGGGGAACACTGAAGCTTTCTTT.

V gene TRBV10-2 combines with J gene TRBJ1-1; 8 bases map to TRBD1. Trimming at V came to 6 bases and at J to 5 bases, leaving 2 bases not matched to a gene. The CDR3 is 12 residues long. Germline CDR1 and CDR2: WSHSY and SAAADI. CDR3 DNA sequence: TGCGCCAGCAGGAGACAGGGGACTGAAGCTTTCTTT. Its protein is CASRRQGTEAFF.

The chain is built from TRBV11-2 and TRBJ1-2, with D possibly being TRBD1 (6 bases). Trimming pared 8 bases from V and 6 bases from J, leaving 13 bases between. Germline V gene sequence: CDR1 SGHAT, CDR2 FQNNGV. CDR3 length: 12 residues. Written as DNA, the CDR3 is TGTGCCAGCCGAAAACAGGGAGATGGCTACACCTTC. Protein sequence: CASRKQGDGYTF.

This chain connects TRBV18 to TRBJ2-5; 7 nucleotides match TRBD1. The length of the CDR3 is 15 residues. The germline CDR1 and CDR2 sequences are KGHSH and LQKENI. The junction had 2 bases not matched to a gene; V was cut back by 0 bases and J by 1 base. The CDR3 DNA reads TGTGCCAGCTCACCACCCGGGACAGCCCAAGAGACCCAGTACTTC. Encoded protein: CASSPPGTAQETQYF.

V is TRBV4-3 and J is TRBJ2-7, with TRBD1 matching over 10 bases. The V segment lost 3 bases and the J segment 3 bases; nucleotides outside the gene matches: 5. The CDR3 extends over 15 amino acids. The germline CDR1 and CDR2 sequences are LGHNA and YSLEER. CDR3 nucleotides: TGCGCCAGCAGCCACATGACAGGGGGCTACTACGAGCAGTACTTC. Translating gives CASSHMTGGYYEQYF.

The V and J genes are TRBV7-9 and TRBJ2-1; 9 bases match TRBD1. The germline CDR1 and CDR2 sequences are SEHNR and FQNEAQ (reference sequence). CDR3 length: 15 amino acids. Losses at the gene ends were 5 bases for V and 11 bases for J; bases not matched to a gene: 13. The CDR3 DNA follows: TGTGCCAGCAGCCACCGGGACAGGGAGCCCCGGAAGCAGTTCTTC. This gives the protein CASSHRDREPRKQFF.

The rearrangement joins TRBV2 to TRBJ2-5; D may be TRBD1 or TRBD2 (5 bases each). The CDR3 is 13 amino acids. V was trimmed by 8 bases and J by 0 bases, leaving 10 bases between them. CDR1 is SNHLY and CDR2 is FYNNEI in the germline V gene. CDR3 sequence reads: CASGGEYQETQYF. CDR3 nucleotide sequence: TGTGCCAGCGGGGGAGAGTACCAAGAGACCCAGTACTTC.

The chain links TRBV18 to TRBJ1-6; D gene unclear. The length of the CDR3 is 13 residues. CDR1 and CDR2 from the germline V gene are KGHSH and LQKENI. Trimming took 2 bases from V and 8 from J, leaving 7 bases between them. Here the CDR3 DNA reads TGTGCCAGCTCACCATATACCGATTCACCCCTCCACTTT. This encodes CASSPYTDSPLHF.